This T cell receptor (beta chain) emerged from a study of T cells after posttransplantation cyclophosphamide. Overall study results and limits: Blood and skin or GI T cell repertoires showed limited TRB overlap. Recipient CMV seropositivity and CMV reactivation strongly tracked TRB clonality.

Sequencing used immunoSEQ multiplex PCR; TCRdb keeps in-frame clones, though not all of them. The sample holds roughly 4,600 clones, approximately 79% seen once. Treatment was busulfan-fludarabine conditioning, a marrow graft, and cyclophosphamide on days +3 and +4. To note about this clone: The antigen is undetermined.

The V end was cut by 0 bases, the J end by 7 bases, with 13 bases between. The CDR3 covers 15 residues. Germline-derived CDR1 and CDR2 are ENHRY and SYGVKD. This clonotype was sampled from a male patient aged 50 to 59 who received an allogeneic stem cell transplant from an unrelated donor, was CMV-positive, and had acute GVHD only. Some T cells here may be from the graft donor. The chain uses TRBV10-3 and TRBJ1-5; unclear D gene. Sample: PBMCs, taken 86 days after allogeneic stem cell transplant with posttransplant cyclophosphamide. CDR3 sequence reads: CAISESAMLGQPQHF. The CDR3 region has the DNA TGTGCCATCAGTGAGTCAGCGATGCTAGGACAGCCCCAGCATTTT.